Below, 21 T cell receptor beta chains from the same sample are listed, as sequenced in a study of T cell changes during pregnancy in multiple sclerosis. Data came from immunoSEQ multiplex PCR; TCRdb stores just in-frame clones and leaves some out. The sample has tens of thousands of clones; approximately 90% are singletons. The specimen comprised CD4+ T cells from peripheral blood mononuclear cells, sampled before pregnancy. The receptor set was obtained from a female donor with multiple sclerosis, enrolled in a pregnancy study.

CDR3 sequence reads: CAIRASGGTDTQYF. Written as DNA, the CDR3 is TGTGCCATCAGGGCTAGCGGGGGTACGGATACGCAGTATTTT. This chain links TRBV10-3 with TRBJ2-3, with TRBD2 identical over 10 bases. CDR1 is ENHRY, CDR2 SYGVKD, per germline. V shed 6 bases and J 6 bases; nucleotides not matched to a gene: 6. The CDR3 runs to 14 residues.

There are a few counts of this clone. The V and J genes are TRBV19 and TRBJ1-6; 9 bases are shared with TRBD1. The CDR3 is 13 residues long. The J segment lost 7 bases and the V segment lost 10 bases, leaving 5 bases of the junction unmatched. The V gene's germline CDR1 is LNHDA and CDR2 SQIVND (reference sequence). CDR3 protein: CATSDRGNSPLHF. The CDR3 nucleotides read TGTGCCACCTCGGACAGGGGCAATTCACCCCTCCACTTT.

The J gene is TRBJ1-1, the V gene TRBV5-4; D is undetermined. Trimming pared 3 bases from V and 1 base from J, leaving 7 bases between. The CDR3 is 13 amino acids. Per the germline V gene, CDR1 is SGHNT and CDR2 is YYREEE (reference sequence). CDR3 in amino acids: CASSSRSNTEAFF. The CDR3 nucleotides read TGTGCCAGCAGCTCTAGATCGAACACTGAAGCTTTCTTT.

This clone was seen only once. The chain joins TRBV11-2 to TRBJ1-5; 10 bases map to TRBD1. The CDR3 totals 15 residues. Germline assignment: CDR1 SGHAT and CDR2 FQNNGV. Trimming took 3 bases from V and 4 from J; bases not matched to a gene: 3. DNA for the CDR3: TGTGCCAGCAGCTTGACAGGGGGCGCGAATCAGCCCCAGCATTTT. Translation gives CASSLTGGANQPQHF.

The chain is built from TRBV6-5 and TRBJ1-2; D is unresolved. This CDR3 has 13 amino acids. Trimming stripped 0 bases from V and 8 bases from J, with 10 bases between. Germline V gene lookup returns CDR1 MNHEY and CDR2 SVGAGI. The CDR3 is CASSYSQIGGYTF. The CDR3 bases are TGTGCCAGCAGTTACTCGCAGATTGGCGGCTACACCTTC.

This chain links TRBV7-2 with TRBJ1-4, with unresolved D. Germline CDR1 SGHTA, CDR2 FQGNSA. The CDR3 sequence is 15 residues long. The V gene lost 1 base and the J gene lost 4 bases, with 10 bases spanning the gap. The chain's CDR3 is CASSLGADINEKLFF. CDR3 nucleotides: TGTGCCAGCAGCTTAGGGGCAGATATTAATGAAAAACTGTTTTTT. The full variable domain, in which reference TRBV7-2 and TRBJ1-4 provide the parts outside the CDR3, is GAGVSQSPSNKVTEKGKDVELRCDPISGHTALYWYRQSLGQGLEFLIYFQGNSAPDKSGLPSDRFSAERTGGSVSTLTIQRTQQEDSAVYLCASSLGADINEKLFFGSGTQLSVL.

The J gene is TRBJ1-3, the V gene TRBV19; D call uncertain. V lost 4 bases and J 7 bases, leaving 14 bases between the germline ends. The length of the CDR3 is 14 residues. Germline values: CDR1 LNHDA, CDR2 SQIVND (reference sequence). CDR3 DNA: TGTGCCAGTAGTACCGAGACACGCGCGAACACCATATATTTT. Translation gives CASSTETRANTIYF.

The rearrangement joins TRBV6-9 to TRBJ1-3; D might be TRBD1 (6 bases). The CDR3 is made up of 13 amino acids. V gave up 4 bases and J gave up 4 bases, with 8 bases separating them. CDR1 MNHGY and CDR2 SVAAGI come from the germline V gene. Here the CDR3 reads CASSSDRGNTIYF. The CDR3, as DNA: TGTGCCAGCAGTTCCGACAGGGGAAACACCATATATTTT.

This rearrangement joins TRBV6-6 to TRBJ2-1; 13 bases fit TRBD2. Trimming cost V 0 bases and J 10 bases; bases outside gene matches: 0. The CDR3 is made up of 14 amino acids. Germline-derived CDR1 and CDR2 are MNHNY and SVGAGI (reference sequence). DNA for the CDR3: TGTGCCAGCAGTTACTCGGGACTAGCGGGGGAGCAGTTCTTC. Its translation is CASSYSGLAGEQFF.

The chain has TRBV6-5 and TRBJ2-1; TRBD1 agrees at 8 bases. CDR3 size: 15 residues. With 1 base clipped from V and 9 bases from J, the junction kept 8 bases outside the gene matches. Germline V gene lookup returns CDR1 MNHEY and CDR2 SVGAGI. The CDR3 nucleotides read TGTGCCAGCAGTTACTTCGGCAGGGGGCGTAGTGAGCAGTTCTTC. Translating gives CASSYFGRGRSEQFF.

V and J are TRBV5-4 and TRBJ1-4; D remains ambiguous. This CDR3 has 14 residues. In germline, CDR1 is SGHNT, CDR2 YYREEE (reference sequence). The germline V and J ends were trimmed by 0 bases and 6 bases, with 9 bases remaining between them. CDR3 DNA sequence: TGTGCCAGCAGCTTGGGGAGGAGAGATGAAAAACTGTTTTTT. Protein product: CASSLGRRDEKLFF. Using reference TRBV5-4 and TRBJ1-4 for the parts outside the CDR3, the full variable domain is ETGVTQSPTHLIKTRGQQVTLRCSSQSGHNTVSWYQQALGQGPQFIFQYYREEENGRGNFPPRFSGLQFPNYSSELNVNALELDDSALYLCASSLGRRDEKLFFGSGTQLSVL.

The chain joins TRBV28 to TRBJ2-7, with TRBD1 matching 7 bases. V shed 7 bases and J 1 base; nucleotides not matched to a gene: 19. This CDR3 has 18 residues. Germline loops: CDR1 MDHEN, CDR2 SYDVKM. CDR3 nucleotides: TGTGCCAGCACCGACCAGACCCGTAGACAGGGCAGGTCCTACGAGCAGTACTTC. Residues: CASTDQTRRQGRSYEQYF.

The V call is TRBV7-2, the J call TRBJ1-1; D perhaps matches TRBD1 (5 bases). This CDR3 has 16 amino acids. The V end lost 3 bases, the J end lost 1 base, and 15 bases lay between the germline ends. Looked up from germline, CDR1 is SGHTA and CDR2 is FQGNSA. The CDR3 nucleotides are TGTGCCAGCAGCTTTCCCCCCGGGGGGAGGAACACTGAAGCTTTCTTT. This sequence encodes CASSFPPGGRNTEAFF.

The rearrangement joins TRBV19 to TRBJ1-2, with a weak D call TRBD1 (5 bases). The CDR3 sequence is 14 residues long. Germline V lookup: CDR1 LNHDA, CDR2 SQIVND (reference sequence). V lost 2 bases and J lost 1, with 8 bases in between. CDR3 sequence (DNA): TGTGCCAGTAGTATACAGGGTGATAACTATGGCTACACCTTC. Its translation is CASSIQGDNYGYTF.

The J gene is TRBJ1-6, the V gene TRBV5-1; no reliable D call. The ends were cut back, 5 bases at V and 1 base at J, with 13 bases in the middle. Germline loops: CDR1 SGHRS, CDR2 YFSETQ. This CDR3 spans 16 amino acids. In DNA, the CDR3 is TGCGCCAGCAGGTATGAGGGAACTTCCTATAATTCACCCCTCCACTTT. Translated, it gives CASRYEGTSYNSPLHF.

This clone was seen once. The chain is built from TRBV7-3 and TRBJ2-5; 7 bases fit TRBD2. The germline CDR1 and CDR2 sequences are SGHTA and FQGTGA. This CDR3 has 15 amino acids. V trimming: 8 bases; J trimming: 0 bases; junction bases outside the gene matches: 9. The CDR3 coding sequence is TGTGCCAGCGGTCTGAGCGGGGCCTACCAAGAGACCCAGTACTTC. Translated: CASGLSGAYQETQYF. The full variable domain, its missing parts supplied by reference TRBV7-3 and TRBJ2-5, is GAGVSQTPSNKVTEKGKYVELRCDPISGHTALYWYRQSLGQGPEFLIYFQGTGAADDSGLPNDRFFAVRPEGSVSTLKIQRTERGDSAVYLCASGLSGAYQETQYFGPGTRLLVL.

V usage is TRBV4-2 and J usage is TRBJ1-1; no definite D call. The CDR3 totals 16 residues. V was pared by 0 bases and J by 0 bases, with 11 bases between. Germline V lookup: CDR1 LGHNA, CDR2 YNFKEQ. Written as DNA, the CDR3 is TGTGCCAGCAGCCAAGATAACAGTAAAATGAACACTGAAGCTTTCTTT. It codes for CASSQDNSKMNTEAFF.

This clone was detected only once. This chain connects TRBV7-9 to TRBJ2-2; the D gene is possibly TRBD1 (6 bases). The CDR3 consists of 15 residues. V was trimmed by 5 bases and J by 1 base, leaving 11 bases between them. CDR1 and CDR2 from the germline V gene are SEHNR and FQNEAQ (reference sequence). The CDR3 nucleotides are TGTGCCAGCAGCAAACAGGGAAAGAACACCGGGGAGCTGTTTTTT. Translation: CASSKQGKNTGELFF.

V usage is TRBV19 and J usage is TRBJ1-2; D gene uncertain. V was pared by 3 bases and J by 0 bases, with 8 bases between. Per the germline V gene, CDR1 is LNHDA and CDR2 is SQIVND (reference sequence). This CDR3 comprises 14 residues. This CDR3 is CASSISGTNYGYTF. The CDR3, as DNA: TGTGCCAGTAGTATTTCCGGTACTAACTATGGCTACACCTTC.

J is TRBJ1-6 and V is TRBV30, with TRBD1 as a possible D gene (6 bases). The CDR3 is made up of 15 amino acids. V was shortened by 0 bases and J by 10 bases, with 16 bases between the two germline ends. In germline, CDR1 is GTSNPN, CDR2 SVGIG (reference sequence). As DNA, the CDR3 is TGTGCCTGGAGTGTACGTTCCAGGGGCAGCTCACCCCTCCACTTT. Protein: CAWSVRSRGSSPLHF. Variable domain in full (rest from reference TRBV30 and TRBJ1-6): SQTIHQWPATLVQPVGSPLSLECTVEGTSNPNLYWYRQAAGRGLQLLFYSVGIGQISSEVPQNLSASRPQDRQFILSSKKLLLSDSGFYLCAWSVRSRGSSPLHFGNGTRLTVT.

V gene TRBV30 combines with J gene TRBJ2-5; 12 nucleotides line up with TRBD2. The junction had 6 bases not matched to a gene; V was cut back by 2 bases and J by 5 bases. The CDR3 loop spans 15 amino acids. The germline CDR1 and CDR2 sequences are GTSNPN and SVGIG (reference sequence). The CDR3 spells CAWSPSSGGAETQYF. The DNA of the CDR3 is TGTGCCTGGAGTCCTTCTAGCGGGGGGGCGGAGACCCAGTACTTC. The entire variable domain, with the rest obtained from reference TRBV30 and TRBJ2-5, is as follows: SQTIHQWPATLVQPVGSPLSLECTVEGTSNPNLYWYRQAAGRGLQLLFYSVGIGQISSEVPQNLSASRPQDRQFILSSKKLLLSDSGFYLCAWSPSSGGAETQYFGPGTRLLVL.